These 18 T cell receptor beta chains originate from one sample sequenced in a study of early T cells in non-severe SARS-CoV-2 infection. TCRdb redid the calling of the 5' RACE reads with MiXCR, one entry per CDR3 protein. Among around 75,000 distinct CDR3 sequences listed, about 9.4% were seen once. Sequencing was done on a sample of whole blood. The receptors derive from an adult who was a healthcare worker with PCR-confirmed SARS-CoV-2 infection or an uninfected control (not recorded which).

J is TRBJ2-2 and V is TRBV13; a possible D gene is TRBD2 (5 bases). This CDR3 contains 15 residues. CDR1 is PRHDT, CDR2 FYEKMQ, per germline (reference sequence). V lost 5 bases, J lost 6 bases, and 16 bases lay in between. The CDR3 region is CASSTSIFSSGELFF. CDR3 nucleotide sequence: TGTGCCAGCAGCACTAGTATTTTTAGTTCCGGGGAGCTGTTTTTT.

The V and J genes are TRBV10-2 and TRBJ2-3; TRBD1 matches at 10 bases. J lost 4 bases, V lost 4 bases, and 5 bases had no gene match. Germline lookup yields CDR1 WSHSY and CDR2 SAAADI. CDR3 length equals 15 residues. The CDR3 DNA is TGCGCCAGCAGTGGGACAGGGGGGGAGGCAGATACGCAGTATTTT. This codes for CASSGTGGEADTQYF.

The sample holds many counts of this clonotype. CDR3 amino acids: CASSYWRSSGANVLTF. In nucleotides, the CDR3 is TGTGCCAGCAGTTACTGGCGGTCCTCTGGGGCCAACGTCCTGACTTTC. This rearrangement joins TRBV6-2 or TRBV6-3 to TRBJ2-6; D gene ambiguous. This CDR3 is 16 amino acids long. Trimming took off 1 base at V and 0 bases at J, with 7 bases between the two ends. Germline lookup yields CDR1 MNHEY and CDR2 SVGEGT.

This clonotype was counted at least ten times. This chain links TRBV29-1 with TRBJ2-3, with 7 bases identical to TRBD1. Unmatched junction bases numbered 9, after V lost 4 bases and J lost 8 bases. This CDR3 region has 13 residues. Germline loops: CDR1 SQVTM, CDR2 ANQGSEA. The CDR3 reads CSVGEGQQVTQYF. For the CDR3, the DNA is TGCAGCGTTGGAGAGGGACAGCAGGTTACGCAGTATTTT.

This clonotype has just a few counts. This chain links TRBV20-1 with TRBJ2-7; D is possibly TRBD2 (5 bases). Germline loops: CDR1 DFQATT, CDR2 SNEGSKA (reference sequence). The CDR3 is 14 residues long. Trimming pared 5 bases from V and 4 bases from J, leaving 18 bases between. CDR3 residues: CSALRVQTGYEQYF. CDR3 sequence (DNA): TGCAGTGCTTTGAGGGTCCAGACGGGGTACGAGCAGTACTTC.

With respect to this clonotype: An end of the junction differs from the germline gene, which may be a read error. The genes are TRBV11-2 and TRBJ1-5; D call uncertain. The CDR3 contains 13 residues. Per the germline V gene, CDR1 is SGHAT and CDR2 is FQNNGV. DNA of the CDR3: TGTGCCAGCAGCTTAGATCGTCGAGAAAAACGGGATTTT. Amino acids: CASSLDRREKRDF.

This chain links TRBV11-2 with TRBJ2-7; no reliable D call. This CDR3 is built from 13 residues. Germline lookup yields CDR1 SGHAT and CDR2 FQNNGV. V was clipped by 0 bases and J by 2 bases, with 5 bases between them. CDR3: CASSLDLPYEQYF. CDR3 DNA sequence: TGTGCCAGCAGCTTAGATCTCCCCTACGAGCAGTACTTC. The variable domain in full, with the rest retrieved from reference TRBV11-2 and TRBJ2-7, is EAGVAQSPRYKIIEKRQSVAFWCNPISGHATLYWYQQILGQGPKLLIQFQNNGVVDDSQLPKDRFSAERLKGVDSTLKIQPAKLEDSAVYLCASSLDLPYEQYFGPGTRLTVT.

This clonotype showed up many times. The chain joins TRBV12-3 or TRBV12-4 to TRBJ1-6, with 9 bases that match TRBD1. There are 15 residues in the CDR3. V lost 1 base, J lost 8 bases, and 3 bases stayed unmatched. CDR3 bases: TGTGCCAGCAGTTTAGAAGGGACAGGGTATTCACCCCTCCACTTT. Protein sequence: CASSLEGTGYSPLHF.

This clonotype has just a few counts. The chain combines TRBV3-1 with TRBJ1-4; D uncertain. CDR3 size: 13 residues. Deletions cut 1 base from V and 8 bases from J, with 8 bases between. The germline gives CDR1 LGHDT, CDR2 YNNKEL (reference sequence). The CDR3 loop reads CASSQGAIEKLFF. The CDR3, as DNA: TGTGCCAGCAGCCAAGGGGCTATCGAAAAACTGTTTTTT.

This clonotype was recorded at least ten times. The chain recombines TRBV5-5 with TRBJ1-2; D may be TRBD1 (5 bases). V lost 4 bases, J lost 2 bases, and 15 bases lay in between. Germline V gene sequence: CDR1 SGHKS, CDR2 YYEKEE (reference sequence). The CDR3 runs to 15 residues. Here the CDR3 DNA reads TGTGCCAGCAGCATCCGGACGGGGGAGAACTATGGCTACACCTTC. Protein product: CASSIRTGENYGYTF.

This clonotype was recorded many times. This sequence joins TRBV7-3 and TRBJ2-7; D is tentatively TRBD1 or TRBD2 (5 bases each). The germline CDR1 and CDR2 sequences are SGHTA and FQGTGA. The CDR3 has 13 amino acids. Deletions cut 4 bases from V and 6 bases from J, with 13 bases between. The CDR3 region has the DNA TGTGCCAGCAGCTCGGGATGGGGGACCGAGCAGTACTTC. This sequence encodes CASSSGWGTEQYF.

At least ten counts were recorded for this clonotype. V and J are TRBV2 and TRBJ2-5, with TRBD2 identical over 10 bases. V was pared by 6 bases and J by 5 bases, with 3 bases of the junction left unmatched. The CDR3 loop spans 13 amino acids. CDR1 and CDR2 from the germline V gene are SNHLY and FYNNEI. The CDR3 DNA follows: TGTGCCAGCAGACCTAGCGGGAGTGAGACCCAGTACTTC. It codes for CASRPSGSETQYF.

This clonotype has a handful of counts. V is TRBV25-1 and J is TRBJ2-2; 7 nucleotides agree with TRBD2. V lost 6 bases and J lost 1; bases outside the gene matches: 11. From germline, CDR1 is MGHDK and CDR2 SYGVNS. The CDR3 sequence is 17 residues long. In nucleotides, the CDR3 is TGTGCCAGCAGCAGGGCGGGAGCGGGCGTGAACACCGGGGAGCTGTTTTTT. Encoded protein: CASSRAGAGVNTGELFF.

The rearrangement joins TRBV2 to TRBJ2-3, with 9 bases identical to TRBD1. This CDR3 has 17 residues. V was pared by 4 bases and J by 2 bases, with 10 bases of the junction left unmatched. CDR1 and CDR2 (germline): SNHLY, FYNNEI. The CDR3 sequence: CASSGLTGTGPTDTQYF. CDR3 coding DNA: TGTGCCAGCAGTGGACTGACCGGGACAGGGCCCACAGATACGCAGTATTTT.

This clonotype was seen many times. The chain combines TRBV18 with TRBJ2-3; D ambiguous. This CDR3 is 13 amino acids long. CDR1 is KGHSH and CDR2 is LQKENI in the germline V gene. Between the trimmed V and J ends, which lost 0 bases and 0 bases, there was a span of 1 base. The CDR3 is CASSPPSTDTQYF. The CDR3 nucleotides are TGTGCCAGCTCACCACCCAGCACAGATACGCAGTATTTT.

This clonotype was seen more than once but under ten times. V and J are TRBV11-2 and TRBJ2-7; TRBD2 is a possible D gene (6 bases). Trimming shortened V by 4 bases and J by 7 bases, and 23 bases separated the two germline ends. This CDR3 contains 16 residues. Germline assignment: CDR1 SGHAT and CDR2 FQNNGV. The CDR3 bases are TGTGCCAGCAGCTCAGAGGGTGCATCCTCACGGGGGGAGCAGTACTTC. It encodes CASSSEGASSRGEQYF.

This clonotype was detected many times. CDR3 DNA: TGCGCCAGCAGCCGCGATCTGACTAGCGGGATCTCGAATGAGCAGTTCTTC. Translating gives CASSRDLTSGISNEQFF. The V call is TRBV4-1, the J call TRBJ2-1; 11 nucleotides align to TRBD2. The CDR3 is 17 amino acids. V was pared by 4 bases and J by 7 bases, with 12 bases of the junction left unmatched. Germline values: CDR1 MGHRA, CDR2 YSYEKL.

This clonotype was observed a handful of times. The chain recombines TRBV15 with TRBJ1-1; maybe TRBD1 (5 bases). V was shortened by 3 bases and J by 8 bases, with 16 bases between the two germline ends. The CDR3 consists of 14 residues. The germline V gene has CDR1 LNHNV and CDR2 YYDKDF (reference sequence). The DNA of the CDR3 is TGTGCCACCAGCAGGGGGGTCCTTCCCACCGAAGCTTTCTTT. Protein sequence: CATSRGVLPTEAFF.